The clone carrying this T cell receptor beta chain came up once. Its specificity is not known. The ends were cut back, 4 bases at V and 2 bases at J, with 8 bases in the middle. This CDR3 comprises 12 residues. Germline V gene sequence: CDR1 SQVTM, CDR2 ANQGSEA. The sample is drawn from a study of cytomegalovirus exposure and HLA in healthy donors. Study outcomes and limitations: Productive rates of about 87% or about 30% were seen for most TCR beta V segments in an earlier analysis. The study assumed roughly uniform donor sequencing depth for presence/absence analyses.

PCR primers comprised 60 Vbeta and 13 Jbeta primers. The table came from immunoSEQ multiplex PCR; TCRdb's copy has only in-frame clones and leaves some out. The sample includes about 70,000 clones, about 74% seen only once; the top ten take 10% to 12%. The rearrangement uses TRBV29-1 and TRBJ1-1; D uncertain. This clonotype was obtained from a human donor in good health. Sequences were obtained from PBMCs. CDR3 residues: CSVVEGNTEAFF. CDR3 nucleotide sequence: TGCAGCGTTGTCGAGGGAAACACTGAAGCTTTCTTT.